The 12 T cell receptor beta chains below come from one sample, sequenced in a study of T cells in Graves' hyperthyroidism and ophthalmopathy. The CDR3 regions of TCR beta were amplified from RNA transcripts. Using the HTBI primer set, a first-round RT-PCR was run on the TCR CDR3. MiXCR, applied by TCRdb to the multiplex PCR reads, yields one record per CDR3 protein. The sample lists roughly 520,000 distinct CDR3 sequences, roughly a quarter seen once, with around 11% in the top ten. Source material: blood. All receptors derive from a woman aged 25 to 39 with Graves' ophthalmopathy.

This clonotype has at least ten counts. This chain uses TRBV27 with TRBJ1-5; D is unclear. Germline V lookup: CDR1 MNHEY, CDR2 SMNVEV (reference sequence). This CDR3 contains 15 residues. V was pared by 5 bases and J by 1 base, with 12 bases between. CDR3 sequence (DNA): TGTGCCAGCAGTGCCTCGGGGTCAAGCAATCAGCCCCAGCATTTT. This translates into CASSASGSSNQPQHF.

This clonotype has at least ten counts. J is TRBJ2-5 and V is TRBV7-6; a possible D gene is TRBD1 (6 bases). The CDR3 totals 13 residues. The germline V gene has CDR1 SGHVS and CDR2 FNYEAQ. Trimming stripped 5 bases from V and 4 bases from J, with 11 bases between. The CDR3 DNA follows: TGTGCCAGCAGCCAGCGACAGGTAGAGACCCAGTACTTC. This gives the protein CASSQRQVETQYF.

This clonotype was seen at least ten times. The chain employs TRBV2 and TRBJ2-5; TRBD2 might be the D (6 bases). The germline CDR1 and CDR2 sequences are SNHLY and FYNNEI. V lost 6 bases and J 4 bases, leaving 15 bases between the germline ends. This CDR3 contains 14 residues. The CDR3 here is CASRLMGGLETQYF. The CDR3 bases are TGTGCCAGCAGGCTGATGGGGGGACTAGAGACCCAGTACTTC.

J is TRBJ1-1 and V is TRBV6-1; TRBD1 is a possible D gene (6 bases). This CDR3 is built from 14 residues. Trimming took 10 bases from V and 5 from J, leaving 20 bases between them. Per germline, CDR1 MNHNS and CDR2 SASEGT. CDR3 DNA sequence: TGTGCCATCTCGGTAGCAGGGAGGGGGACTGAAGCTTTCTTT. The encoded protein is CAISVAGRGTEAFF.

This rearrangement joins TRBV12-3 or TRBV12-4 to TRBJ1-2; D may be TRBD1 (6 bases). The CDR3 length is 14 residues. Trimming pared 6 bases from V and 7 bases from J, leaving 18 bases between. The CDR3 coding sequence is TGTGCCAGCAGGATCGTCGACAGGACTCGTGGCTACACCTTC. Protein sequence: CASRIVDRTRGYTF.

The chain carries TRBV24-1 and TRBJ1-2; a weak D match, TRBD1 (5 bases). With 3 bases removed from V and 5 bases from J, the gap between germline ends came to 15 bases. Germline V gene data show CDR1 as KGHDR and CDR2 as SFDVKD. The length of the CDR3 is 15 residues. This CDR3 reads CATSDPGTDFYGYTF. CDR3 sequence (DNA): TGTGCCACCAGTGATCCGGGGACGGATTTTTATGGCTACACCTTC.

This clonotype was counted between two and nine times. CDR3 loop: CASRLEGGYNSPLHF. The CDR3 DNA reads as TGTGCCAGCAGGTTGGAGGGGGGCTACAATTCACCCCTCCACTTT. The chain carries TRBV12-3 or TRBV12-4 and TRBJ1-6; TRBD1 might be the D (6 bases). V shed 6 bases and J shed 7 bases, with 16 bases lying between them. This CDR3 has 15 amino acids.

This clonotype was observed many times. The V gene is TRBV6-5, the J gene TRBJ1-3; D unresolved. The V and J ends lost 10 bases and 2 bases respectively, with 6 bases between them. This CDR3 contains 11 residues. Germline CDR1 and CDR2: MNHEY and SVGAGI. CDR3 bases: TGTGCCACGGCACCTGGAAACACCATATATTTT. This gives the protein CATAPGNTIYF.

The V and J genes are TRBV11-2 and TRBJ1-2, with 7 positions matching TRBD1. With 1 base clipped from V and 5 bases from J, the junction kept 7 bases outside the gene matches. The CDR3 extends over 15 amino acids. Germline V lookup: CDR1 SGHAT, CDR2 FQNNGV. CDR3 sequence (DNA): TGTGCCAGCAGCTTAGCAGTCGGGACAGTTTATGGCTACACCTTC. Translated: CASSLAVGTVYGYTF.

V is TRBV9 and J is TRBJ2-5; TRBD1 agrees at 7 bases. In germline, CDR1 is SGDLS, CDR2 YYNGEE. The length of the CDR3 is 14 residues. V was clipped by 0 bases and J by 3 bases; unmatched bases: 2. CDR3 sequence reads: CASSVGGTEETQYF. As DNA, the CDR3 is TGTGCCAGCAGCGTAGGGGGGACAGAAGAGACCCAGTACTTC.

The genes are TRBV6-2 or TRBV6-3 and TRBJ2-7, with 9 bases matching TRBD1. V lost 5 bases and J lost 5; bases outside the gene matches: 10. This CDR3 is 15 amino acids long. From germline, CDR1 is MNHEY and CDR2 SVGEGT. CDR3 DNA: TGTGCCAGCAGTCCTATAGGGACAGGGTTCGACGAGCAGTACTTC. The encoded protein is CASSPIGTGFDEQYF.

The table lists this clonotype with many counts. Here the CDR3 DNA reads TGTGCCAGCAGTGGACAGGGGAGAAAGACCCAGTACTTC. This gives the protein CASSGQGRKTQYF. This chain links TRBV28 with TRBJ2-5, with 9 bases identical to TRBD1. V trimming: 5 bases; J trimming: 6 bases; junction bases outside the gene matches: 4. The CDR3 totals 13 residues. Germline CDR1 reads MDHEN; CDR2 reads SYDVKM.